Shown below are 19 T cell receptor beta chains from a single sample sequenced in a study of cytomegalovirus exposure and HLA in healthy donors. The PCR made use of 60 Vbeta and 13 Jbeta primers. Assay used: immunoSEQ multiplex PCR; TCRdb lists only in-frame clones, some missing. The sample has 150,000 to 160,000 clones; 80% are singletons. The sequenced material came from PBMCs. All receptors come from a man aged 30 to 45 in good health and CMV-seropositive.

This chain uses TRBV6-5 with TRBJ2-1; possibly TRBD2 for D (7 bases). There are 14 residues in the CDR3. V lost 6 bases and J 7 bases, leaving 16 bases between the germline ends. The V gene's germline CDR1 is MNHEY and CDR2 SVGAGI. The CDR3 DNA reads TGTGCCAGCAGCTTACAGGGACTACGGAATGAGCAGTTCTTC. Translated, it gives CASSLQGLRNEQFF.

This rearrangement joins TRBV4-2 to TRBJ2-7; 11 bases are a match to TRBD2. V gave up 4 bases and J gave up 0 bases; unmatched junction bases: 2. The CDR3 totals 15 residues. Germline assignment: CDR1 LGHNA and CDR2 YNFKEQ. The CDR3 loop reads CASSPTSGSSYEQYF. The CDR3 DNA reads as TGTGCCAGCAGCCCTACTAGCGGGAGCTCCTACGAGCAGTACTTC.

This clone was seen a single time. The CDR3 DNA is TGTGCCAGCAGCCCACAGGGGCTCTCCTACGAGCAGTACTTC. This translates into CASSPQGLSYEQYF. The chain couples TRBV5-5 to TRBJ2-7, with TRBD1 identical over 7 bases. CDR3 length: 14 amino acids. J was trimmed by 0 bases and V by 4 bases; bases with no gene match: 4. The germline gives CDR1 SGHKS, CDR2 YYEKEE (reference sequence).

The chain uses TRBV9 and TRBJ1-1, with D possibly being TRBD1 (6 bases). This CDR3 has 15 residues. Germline loops: CDR1 SGDLS, CDR2 YYNGEE. Between the trimmed V and J ends, which lost 0 bases and 6 bases, there was a span of 15 bases. This CDR3 is CASSVGSPGVAEAFF. Here the CDR3 DNA reads TGTGCCAGCAGCGTAGGTTCCCCAGGGGTCGCTGAAGCTTTCTTT.

This chain joins TRBV9 and TRBJ2-6; 7 bases agree with TRBD1. The ends lost 4 bases at V and 0 bases at J; junction bases unmatched: 10. The CDR3 is 18 amino acids. Germline values: CDR1 SGDLS, CDR2 YYNGEE. CDR3 region: CASSPRTGTPSGANVLTF. CDR3 nucleotides: TGTGCCAGCAGCCCCCGGACAGGAACGCCCTCTGGGGCCAACGTCCTGACTTTC.

The CDR3 DNA sequence: TGTGCCAGCAGTGAACAGTCCTACGAGCAGTACTTC. This sequence encodes CASSEQSYEQYF. The J gene is TRBJ2-7, the V gene TRBV25-1; no definite D call. The CDR3 sequence is 12 residues long. The V end lost 2 bases, the J end lost 1 base, and 3 bases lay between the germline ends. Germline CDR1 reads MGHDK; CDR2 reads SYGVNS.

This chain uses TRBV29-1 with TRBJ1-3; TRBD1 matches 7 bases. V lost 6 bases to trimming and J lost 0 bases; unmatched junction nucleotides: 11. The V gene's germline CDR1 is SQVTM and CDR2 ANQGSEA. CDR3 length equals 16 residues. For the CDR3, the DNA is TGCAGCGTGTCCACAGGGGCCTCTAGCTCTGGAAACACCATATATTTT. The encoded protein is CSVSTGASSSGNTIYF.

This chain connects TRBV10-3 to TRBJ2-7; 7 bases match TRBD2. CDR1 and CDR2 from the germline V gene are ENHRY and SYGVKD. J was trimmed by 6 bases and V by 8 bases; bases with no gene match: 10. The CDR3 sequence is 13 residues long. In DNA form, the CDR3 reads TGTGCCATCCCGGGGCGGGAGAAGTGCGAGCAGTACTTC. Encoded protein: CAIPGREKCEQYF.

Regarding this clone: The junction departs from the called germline gene at one end, perhaps through a read error. CDR3 residues: CSVEGTSGDYNEQFF. In DNA, the CDR3 is TGCAGCGTAGAAGGGACTAGCGGAGATTACAATGAGCAGTTCTTC. The chain is built from TRBV29-1 and TRBJ2-1, with 11 bases that match TRBD2. The CDR3 has 15 amino acids. Per germline, CDR1 SQVTM and CDR2 ANQGSEA.

This clone was counted a few times. The rearrangement joins TRBV12-5 to TRBJ2-1, with 8 bases aligning to TRBD2. The germline CDR1 and CDR2 sequences are LGHNT and FRNRAP. Trimming at V came to 3 bases and at J to 5 bases, leaving 6 bases not matched to a gene. CDR3 size: 15 residues. The chain's CDR3 is CASGLSGLVDNEQFF. CDR3 nucleotides: TGTGCTAGTGGTTTATCGGGACTAGTCGACAATGAGCAGTTCTTC.

This rearrangement joins TRBV7-2 to TRBJ2-7; TRBD2 agrees at 7 bases. The V segment lost 2 bases and the J segment 2 bases; nucleotides outside the gene matches: 9. The length of the CDR3 is 16 residues. Germline V gives CDR1 SGHTA, CDR2 FQGNSA. For the CDR3, the DNA is TGTGCCAGCAGCTTACAAGCTAGCGGCCTCGCCTACGAGCAGTACTTC. It yields the protein CASSLQASGLAYEQYF.

The chain couples TRBV10-1 to TRBJ2-3; 10 bases agree with TRBD2. Germline V gives CDR1 WNHNN, CDR2 SYGVQD (reference sequence). The CDR3 covers 13 residues. Unmatched junction bases numbered 1, after V lost 5 bases and J lost 5 bases. The CDR3 DNA reads as TGCGCCAGCAGTTCTAGCGGGAGAGATACGCAGTATTTT. Amino acids: CASSSSGRDTQYF.

The chain employs TRBV4-1 and TRBJ2-2; 9 bases align to TRBD1. The CDR3 has 15 residues. Germline CDR1 MGHRA, CDR2 YSYEKL. The V segment lost 3 bases and the J segment 5 bases; nucleotides outside the gene matches: 4. CDR3 sequence (DNA): TGCGCCAGCAGCCATAACAGGGGGCCAACCGGGGAGCTGTTTTTT. Protein product: CASSHNRGPTGELFF.

The V call is TRBV7-2, the J call TRBJ1-1; D is perhaps TRBD1 (6 bases). This CDR3 has 13 residues. Germline lookup yields CDR1 SGHTA and CDR2 FQGNSA. V was cut by 2 bases and J by 4 bases, with 8 bases left in between. The CDR3 sequence is CASSLWTATEAFF. DNA for the CDR3: TGTGCCAGCAGCTTATGGACAGCCACTGAAGCTTTCTTT.

The rearrangement joins TRBV27 to TRBJ2-7; 7 bases fit TRBD2. Germline CDR1 is MNHEY and CDR2 is SMNVEV (reference sequence). This CDR3 comprises 13 residues. V lost 6 bases to trimming and J lost 0 bases; unmatched junction nucleotides: 2. The CDR3 spells CASRAGNSYEQYF. CDR3 bases: TGTGCCAGCAGAGCGGGGAACTCCTACGAGCAGTACTTC.

This chain uses TRBV28 with TRBJ1-1; 7 bases match TRBD1. The CDR3 is 15 amino acids. In germline, CDR1 is MDHEN, CDR2 SYDVKM. With V trimmed by 5 bases and J by 2 bases, 8 bases remained unmatched. The CDR3 region has the DNA TGTGCCAGCAGTGACAGGGAGGCCGGCAACACTGAAGCTTTCTTT. It encodes CASSDREAGNTEAFF. Combining the CDR3 with reference TRBV28 and TRBJ1-1 gives the whole variable domain DVKVTQSSRYLVKRTGEKVFLECVQDMDHENMFWYRQDPGLGLRLIYFSYDVKMKEKGDIPEGYSVSREKKERFSLILESASTNQTSMYLCASSDREAGNTEAFFGQGTRLTVV.

The V call is TRBV7-2, the J call TRBJ2-1, with 11 positions matching TRBD2. J gave up 9 bases and V 5 bases, and 12 bases lay outside the gene matches. The CDR3 covers 16 residues. CDR1 is SGHTA and CDR2 is FQGNSA in the germline V gene. This CDR3 is CASSPKVGSGRGEQFF. CDR3 bases: TGTGCCAGCAGCCCAAAAGTCGGTAGCGGGAGGGGTGAGCAGTTCTTC.

The chain recombines TRBV19 with TRBJ1-5; D possibly corresponds to TRBD1 (5 bases). The CDR3 has 14 residues. Trimming shortened V by 9 bases and J by 5 bases, and 17 bases separated the two germline ends. Germline V gene data show CDR1 as LNHDA and CDR2 as SQIVND (reference sequence). CDR3 coding DNA: TGTGCCAGCAGAACTTGGCAGGGCGATCAGCCCCAGCATTTT. It codes for CASRTWQGDQPQHF.

This clone was observed a few times. The CDR3 DNA is TGCAGCGTGGTCAAGGTTGGAGAGGATGGAGCTTTCTTT. Its protein product is CSVVKVGEDGAFF. The chain carries TRBV29-1 and TRBJ1-1; D gene uncertain. The V end lost 6 bases, the J end lost 10 bases, and 21 bases lay between the germline ends. This CDR3 has 13 residues. Germline values: CDR1 SQVTM, CDR2 ANQGSEA.